This T cell receptor (beta chain) was documented in a study of CD8+CD57+ T cells in acquired aplastic anemia. Using genomic DNA as the template, TCR beta VDJ and CDR3 profiling was carried out. TCRdb analysed the reads with MiXCR anew, one entry per CDR3 protein. The sample lists some 200,000 distinct CDR3 sequences, less than 60% occurring once. The CDR3 is made up of 15 amino acids. V shed 4 bases and J shed 1 base, with 10 bases lying between them. CDR1 WSHSY and CDR2 SAAADI come from the germline V gene. Previously, flow cytometry had revealed CD8+CD57+ cell expansion in the patients chosen for sequencing.

The sequencing input was sorted CD4+, CD8+, or CD8+CD57+ T cells (not recorded which) from PBMCs. The rearrangement joins TRBV10-2 to TRBJ2-2; D tentatively fits TRBD1 or TRBD2 (5 bases each). This TCR came from a human donor with aplastic anemia. The CDR3 sequence is CASSAGTKNTGELFF. CDR3 in DNA: TGCGCCAGCAGTGCCGGGACCAAGAACACCGGGGAGCTGTTTTTT.